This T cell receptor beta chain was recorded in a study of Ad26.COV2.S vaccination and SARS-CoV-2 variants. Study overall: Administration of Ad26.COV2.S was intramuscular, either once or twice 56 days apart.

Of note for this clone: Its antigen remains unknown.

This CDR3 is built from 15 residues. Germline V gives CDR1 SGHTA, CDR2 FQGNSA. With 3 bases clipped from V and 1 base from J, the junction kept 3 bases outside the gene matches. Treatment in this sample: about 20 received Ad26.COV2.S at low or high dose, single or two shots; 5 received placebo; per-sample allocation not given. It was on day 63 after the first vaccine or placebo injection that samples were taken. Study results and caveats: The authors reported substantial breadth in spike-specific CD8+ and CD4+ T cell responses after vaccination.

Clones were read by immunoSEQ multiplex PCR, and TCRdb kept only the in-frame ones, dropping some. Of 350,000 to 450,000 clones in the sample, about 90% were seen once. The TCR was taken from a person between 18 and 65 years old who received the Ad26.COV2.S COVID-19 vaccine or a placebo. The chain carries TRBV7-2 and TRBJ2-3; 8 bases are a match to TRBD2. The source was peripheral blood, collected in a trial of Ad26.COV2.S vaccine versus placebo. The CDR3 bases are TGTGCCAGCAGCTTTCGTAGCGGGGGCACAGATACGCAGTATTTT. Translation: CASSFRSGGTDTQYF.